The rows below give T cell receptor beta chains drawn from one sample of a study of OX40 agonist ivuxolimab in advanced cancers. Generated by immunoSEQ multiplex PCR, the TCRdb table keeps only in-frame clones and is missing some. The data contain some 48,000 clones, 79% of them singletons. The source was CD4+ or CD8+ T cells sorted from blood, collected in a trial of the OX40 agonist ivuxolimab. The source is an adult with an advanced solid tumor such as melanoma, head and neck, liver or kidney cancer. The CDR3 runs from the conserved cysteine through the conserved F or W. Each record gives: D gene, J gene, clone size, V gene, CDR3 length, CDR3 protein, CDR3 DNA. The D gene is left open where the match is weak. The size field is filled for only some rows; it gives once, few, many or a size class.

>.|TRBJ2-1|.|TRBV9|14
CASSPWSWSDEQFF
TGTGCCAGCAGCCCTTGGTCCTGGAGCGATGAGCAGTTCTTC
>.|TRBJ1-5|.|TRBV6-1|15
CASSGNRGLNQPQHF
TGTGCCAGCAGTGGCAACCGGGGCCTCAATCAGCCCCAGCATTTT
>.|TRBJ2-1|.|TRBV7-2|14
CASSLGRSYNEQFF
TGTGCCAGCAGCTTAGGACGGTCCTACAATGAGCAGTTCTTC
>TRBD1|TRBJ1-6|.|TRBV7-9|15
CASSLGQGHNSPLHF
TGTGCCAGCAGTTTAGGACAGGGCCATAATTCACCCCTCCACTTT
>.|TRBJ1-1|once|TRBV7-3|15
CASSLAGTAVTEAFF
TGTGCCAGCAGCCTGGCCGGGACGGCCGTGACTGAAGCTTTCTTT
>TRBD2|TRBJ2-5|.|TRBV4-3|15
CASSQEGLAGETQYF
TGCGCCAGCAGCCAAGAGGGGCTAGCGGGAGAGACCCAGTACTTC
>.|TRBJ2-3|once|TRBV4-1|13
CASSHGKGDTQYF
TGCGCCAGCAGCCACGGAAAAGGAGATACGCAGTATTTT
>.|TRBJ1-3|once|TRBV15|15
CATSRDSYSGNTIYF
TGTGCCACCAGCAGAGACTCTTACTCTGGAAACACCATATATTTT
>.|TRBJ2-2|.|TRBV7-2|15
CASSLVVQNTGELFF
TGTGCCAGCAGCTTAGTAGTCCAGAACACCGGGGAGCTGTTTTTT
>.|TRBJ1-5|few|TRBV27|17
CASSPLDEQGWHQPQHF
TGTGCCAGCAGTCCTCTCGACGAACAGGGCTGGCATCAGCCCCAGCATTTT
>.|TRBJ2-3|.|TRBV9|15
CASSVGRIDTDTQYF
TGTGCCAGCAGCGTAGGAAGAATAGACACAGATACGCAGTATTTT
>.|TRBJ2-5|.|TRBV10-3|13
CAITAASQETQYF
TGTGCCATCACCGCGGCCTCCCAAGAGACCCAGTACTTC
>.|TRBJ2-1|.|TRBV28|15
CASSPAGATYNEQFF
TGTGCCAGCAGTCCAGCAGGGGCGACCTACAATGAGCAGTTCTTC
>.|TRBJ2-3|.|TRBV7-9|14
CASSLEQSADTQYF
TGTGCCAGCAGCTTAGAACAGTCGGCAGATACGCAGTATTTT
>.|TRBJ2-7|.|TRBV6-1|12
CASSERVHEQYF
TGTGCCAGCAGTGAAAGGGTCCACGAGCAGTACTTC
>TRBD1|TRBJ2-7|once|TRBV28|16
CASSLLGTGRSYEQYF
TGTGCCAGCAGTTTATTAGGGACAGGGCGCAGCTACGAGCAGTACTTC
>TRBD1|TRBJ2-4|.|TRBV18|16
CASSPRDRVTKNIQYF
TGTGCCAGCTCACCTAGGGACAGGGTGACCAAAAACATTCAGTACTTC
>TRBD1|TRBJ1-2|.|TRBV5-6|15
CASSREQGNAYGYTF
TGTGCCAGCAGTCGTGAACAGGGGAACGCCTATGGCTACACCTTC
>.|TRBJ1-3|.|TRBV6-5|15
CASSYEGTPGNTIYF
TGTGCCAGCAGTTACGAGGGAACACCTGGAAACACCATATATTTT
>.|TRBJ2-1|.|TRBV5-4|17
CASSSLPSYGRLNEQFF
TGTGCCAGCAGCTCCCTGCCGTCGTATGGGAGGTTAAATGAGCAGTTCTTC
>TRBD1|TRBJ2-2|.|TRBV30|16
CAWGLMPDRASGELFF
TGTGCCTGGGGTCTAATGCCGGACAGGGCATCCGGGGAGCTGTTTTTT
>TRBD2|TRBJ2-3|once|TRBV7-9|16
CASSQRLAGGQDTQYF
TGTGCCAGCAGCCAACGACTAGCGGGAGGGCAAGATACGCAGTATTTT
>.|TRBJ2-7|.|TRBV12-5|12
CASGFNGYEQYF
TGTGCTAGTGGTTTTAACGGCTACGAGCAGTACTTC
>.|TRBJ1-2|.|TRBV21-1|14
CASSTRYRVSGYTF
TGTGCCAGCAGCACTCGTTACAGGGTTTCGGGCTACACCTTC
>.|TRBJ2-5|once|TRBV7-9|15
CATRQLAGNQETQYF
TGTGCCACCAGACAACTCGCGGGGAACCAAGAGACCCAGTACTTC
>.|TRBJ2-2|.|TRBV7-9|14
CASSLGRLSGELFF
TGTGCCAGCAGCTTGGGTAGGCTCTCCGGGGAGCTGTTTTTT
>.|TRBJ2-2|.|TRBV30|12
CAWSVNVGELFF
TGTGCCTGGAGTGTGAACGTCGGGGAGCTGTTTTTT
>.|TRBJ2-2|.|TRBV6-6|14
CASFGRGNTGELFF
TGTGCCAGCTTCGGAAGGGGGAACACCGGGGAGCTGTTTTTT
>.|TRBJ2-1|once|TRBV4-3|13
CASTSGYDNEQFF
TGCGCCAGCACGAGCGGCTACGACAATGAGCAGTTCTTC
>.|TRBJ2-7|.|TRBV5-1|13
CASSLIDNYEQYF
TGCGCCAGCAGCTTGATTGACAACTACGAGCAGTACTTC
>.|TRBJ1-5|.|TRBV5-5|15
CASSPRGGEEQPQHF
TGTGCCAGCAGCCCCAGAGGAGGGGAGGAACAGCCCCAGCATTTT
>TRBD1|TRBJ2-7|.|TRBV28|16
CASSSAGQGISYEQYF
TGTGCCAGCAGTTCCGCAGGACAGGGGATCTCCTACGAGCAGTACTTC
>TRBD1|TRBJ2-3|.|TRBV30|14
CAWSLGQGANTQYF
TGTGCCTGGTCCCTGGGGCAGGGGGCAAATACGCAGTATTTT
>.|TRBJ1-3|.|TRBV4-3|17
CASSQLNPGMGGNTIYF
TGCGCCAGCAGCCAATTAAACCCAGGGATGGGAGGAAACACCATATATTTT
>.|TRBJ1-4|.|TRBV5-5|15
CASSLAPATNEKLFF
TGTGCCAGCAGTTTAGCTCCTGCAACTAATGAAAAACTGTTTTTT
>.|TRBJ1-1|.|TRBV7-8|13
CASSLMSSTEAFF
TGTGCCAGCAGCTTGATGTCGAGTACTGAAGCTTTCTTT
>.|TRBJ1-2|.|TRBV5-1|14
CASSFGRDGGGYTF
TGCGCCAGCAGCTTTGGACGGGACGGTGGAGGCTACACCTTC
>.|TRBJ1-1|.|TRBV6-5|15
CASSYRSHQNTEAFF
TGTGCCAGCAGTTACCGTTCTCATCAAAACACTGAAGCTTTCTTT
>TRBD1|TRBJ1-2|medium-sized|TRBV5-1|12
CASSFGQGDDTF
TGCGCCAGCAGCTTCGGACAGGGCGACGACACCTTC
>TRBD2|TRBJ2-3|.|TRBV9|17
CASSAVLAGGPRATQYF
TGTGCCAGCAGCGCCGTGCTAGCGGGGGGGCCTAGGGCTACGCAGTATTTT
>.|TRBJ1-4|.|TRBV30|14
CAWSRRGANEKLFF
TGTGCCTGGAGTCGAAGAGGTGCTAATGAAAAACTGTTTTTT
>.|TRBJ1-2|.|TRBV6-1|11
CASSSGYGYTF
TGTGCCAGCAGTTCTGGCTATGGCTACACCTTC
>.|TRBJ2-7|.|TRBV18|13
CASSPPNRYEQYF
TGTGCCAGCTCACCACCAAACAGGTACGAGCAGTACTTC
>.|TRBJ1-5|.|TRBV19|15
CASSIVPDPNQPQHF
TGTGCCAGTAGTATAGTGCCCGACCCCAATCAGCCCCAGCATTTT
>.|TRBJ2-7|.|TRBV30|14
CAWSSRTGFHEQYF
TGTGCCTGGAGTTCGAGAACAGGTTTTCACGAGCAGTACTTC
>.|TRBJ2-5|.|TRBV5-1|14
CASSLAGIEETQYF
TGCGCCAGCAGCTTGGCAGGGATCGAAGAGACCCAGTACTTC
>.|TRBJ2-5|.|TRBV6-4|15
CASSRRTVYQETQYF
TGTGCCAGCAGCCGACGCACCGTATACCAAGAGACCCAGTACTTC
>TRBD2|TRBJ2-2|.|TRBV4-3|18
CASSQRYGTSGSAGELFF
TGCGCCAGCAGTCAGAGATACGGGACTAGCGGGAGTGCCGGGGAGCTGTTTTTT
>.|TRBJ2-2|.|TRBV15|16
CATSRDRRSLTGELFF
TGTGCCACCAGCAGAGATCGTAGGAGCCTCACCGGGGAGCTGTTTTTT